This T cell receptor (beta chain) was identified during a study of blood T cell repertoires in COVID-19. For the study at large: Spain, Italy and the United States supplied samples that represented acute and convalescent COVID-19.

Germline V CDR1 and CDR2: SGHNT, YYREEE (reference sequence). The CDR3 sequence is 11 residues long. V lost 4 bases to trimming and J lost 5 bases, with 3 bases between them. Original analysis: It was from reference gene primer amplification that nucleated cell counts were estimated. TCRdb's table, derived via immunoSEQ multiplex PCR, lists solely in-frame clones and lacks some. The V and J calls and clone size are taken from that table; D and trimming were inferred from the DNA. The sample carries about 74,000 clones, about four fifths recorded once. Material for sequencing was peripheral blood. The chain joins TRBV5-4 to TRBJ2-2; unclear D gene. This TCR was recovered from an older man with acute or convalescent COVID-19. The CDR3 sequence is CASSQTGELFF. The CDR3 DNA sequence: TGTGCCAGCAGCCAGACCGGGGAGCTGTTTTTT.